These 28 T cell receptor beta chains originate from one sample sequenced in a study of Ad26.COV2.S vaccination and SARS-CoV-2 variants. Profiling relied on immunoSEQ multiplex PCR, and the TCRdb table lists in-frame clones only, not all of them. The table has 410,000 or so clones, around nine tenths seen once. This sample's treatment: roughly 18 received Ad26.COV2.S at low or high dose, single or two shots; roughly 5 received placebo; per-sample allocation not given. Sampling took place 63 days after the first vaccine or placebo injection. The material sequenced was peripheral blood, taken in a trial of Ad26.COV2.S vaccine versus placebo. These receptors came from a person between 18 and 60 years old who received the Ad26.COV2.S COVID-19 vaccine or a placebo.

This clone was detected only once. This chain connects TRBV4-1 to TRBJ1-4, with unresolved D. The V gene's germline CDR1 is MGHRA and CDR2 YSYEKL. The V gene lost 4 bases and the J gene lost 0 bases, with 12 bases spanning the gap. The CDR3 has 16 residues. This CDR3 is CASSREATATNEKLFF. CDR3 in DNA: TGCGCCAGCAGCCGAGAAGCTACGGCAACTAATGAAAAACTGTTTTTT.

The rearrangement joins TRBV5-1 to TRBJ1-6; 7 bases are shared with TRBD1. This CDR3 is built from 16 residues. Germline CDR1 and CDR2: SGHRS and YFSETQ. V gave up 0 bases and J gave up 9 bases; unmatched junction bases: 9. The CDR3 region has the DNA TGCGCCAGCAGCTTGGCCGGTGACAGGGCTGTTTCACCCCTCCACTTT. Its translation is CASSLAGDRAVSPLHF. Combining the CDR3 with reference TRBV5-1 and TRBJ1-6 gives the whole variable domain KAGVTQTPRYLIKTRGQQVTLSCSPISGHRSVSWYQQTPGQGLQFLFEYFSETQRNKGNFPGRFSGRQFSNSRSEMNVSTLELGDSALYLCASSLAGDRAVSPLHFGNGTRLTVT.

The chain combines TRBV4-1 with TRBJ1-5; D call uncertain. The CDR3 extends over 14 amino acids. V dropped 1 base and J dropped 4 bases, with 8 bases sitting between them. Germline V lookup: CDR1 MGHRA, CDR2 YSYEKL. This chain's CDR3 is CASSQVGRNQPQHF. The CDR3 nucleotides read TGCGCCAGCAGCCAAGTTGGCAGGAATCAGCCCCAGCATTTT.

This chain links TRBV7-8 with TRBJ2-5, with 11 bases matching TRBD2. Germline V lookup: CDR1 SGHVS, CDR2 FQNEAQ. The trim removed 4 bases at V and 5 bases at J, leaving 6 bases unmatched. The CDR3 extends over 15 amino acids. CDR3 sequence: CASSSLAGGPETQYF. The CDR3 DNA reads TGTGCCAGCAGCTCCTTAGCGGGAGGGCCCGAGACCCAGTACTTC. The variable domain in full, completed from reference TRBV7-8 and TRBJ2-5, reads GAGVSQSPRYKVAKRGQDVALRCDPISGHVSLFWYQQALGQGPEFLTYFQNEAQLDKSGLPSDRFFAERPEGSVSTLKIQRTQQEDSAVYLCASSSLAGGPETQYFGPGTRLLVL.

This chain connects TRBV15 to TRBJ1-3; the D is unclear. This CDR3 comprises 15 residues. CDR1 and CDR2 (germline): LNHNV, YYDKDF (reference sequence). The germline V and J ends were trimmed by 1 base and 4 bases, with 11 bases remaining between them. This CDR3 reads CATSRARASGNTIYF. DNA of the CDR3: TGTGCCACCAGCAGAGCCAGAGCTTCCGGAAACACCATATATTTT.

This clone was found once. V usage is TRBV14 and J usage is TRBJ2-1; D is unresolved. Germline loops: CDR1 SGHDN, CDR2 FVKESK. V dropped 3 bases and J dropped 4 bases, with 10 bases sitting between them. The CDR3 has 14 residues. The CDR3 loop is CASSQRYKYNEQFF. The CDR3 region has the DNA TGTGCCAGCAGCCAGCGGTATAAATACAATGAGCAGTTCTTC.

The chain recombines TRBV7-2 with TRBJ2-7, with 10 positions matching TRBD2. Germline V gene data show CDR1 as SGHTA and CDR2 as FQGNSA. This CDR3 contains 14 residues. V trimming: 4 bases; J trimming: 6 bases; junction bases outside the gene matches: 6. The chain's CDR3 is CASSYIAGGGEQYF. For the CDR3, the DNA is TGTGCCAGCAGCTACATAGCGGGAGGAGGCGAGCAGTACTTC.

V is TRBV27 and J is TRBJ2-3; 14 bases match TRBD2. V trimming: 5 bases; J trimming: 6 bases; junction bases outside the gene matches: 10. The CDR3 totals 17 residues. Germline V gene data show CDR1 as MNHEY and CDR2 as SMNVEV (reference sequence). The DNA of the CDR3 is TGTGCCAGCAGTCCTAAGGGACTAGCGGGAGCGGGGGATACGCAGTATTTT. Encoded protein: CASSPKGLAGAGDTQYF.

This clone was observed once. The V and J genes are TRBV7-9 and TRBJ1-1; D ambiguous. Germline lookup yields CDR1 SEHNR and CDR2 FQNEAQ (reference sequence). V dropped 0 bases and J dropped 3 bases, with 5 bases sitting between them. The CDR3 is 13 amino acids. CDR3 protein: CASSLAEDTEAFF. The CDR3 DNA sequence: TGTGCCAGCAGCTTAGCCGAGGACACTGAAGCTTTCTTT.

This chain uses TRBV27 with TRBJ2-7; no definite D call. Germline V gene sequence: CDR1 MNHEY, CDR2 SMNVEV (reference sequence). The CDR3 runs 13 residues. V dropped 0 bases and J dropped 8 bases, with 11 bases sitting between them. In nucleotides, the CDR3 is TGTGCCAGCAGTTTATCTTGGCCAGAGAAGCAGTACTTC. Its protein product is CASSLSWPEKQYF.

The V and J genes are TRBV30 and TRBJ2-6; TRBD2 might be the D (6 bases). This CDR3 is 13 amino acids long. Germline assignment: CDR1 GTSNPN and CDR2 SVGIG (reference sequence). CDR3 amino acids: CALDYSGANVLTF. DNA of the CDR3: TGTGCGTTGGACTACTCTGGGGCCAACGTCCTGACTTTC.

This clone was counted a few times. The rearrangement uses TRBV9 and TRBJ2-7; TRBD2 matches at 7 bases. The germline V gene encodes CDR1 SGDLS and CDR2 YYNGEE. Unmatched junction bases numbered 12, after V lost 0 bases and J lost 0 bases. CDR3 length equals 18 residues. CDR3: CASSVGEGGRTYSYEQYF. CDR3 in DNA: TGTGCCAGCAGCGTAGGGGAGGGAGGCAGGACTTACTCCTACGAGCAGTACTTC.

V gene TRBV10-3 combines with J gene TRBJ2-1; TRBD1 might be the D (5 bases). CDR1 is ENHRY and CDR2 is SYGVKD in the germline V gene. Trimming cost V 2 bases and J 7 bases, with 9 bases left between them. This CDR3 region has 13 residues. The CDR3 protein is CAISEGRVNEQFF. DNA for the CDR3: TGTGCCATCAGTGAGGGCAGGGTTAATGAGCAGTTCTTC.

The chain uses TRBV6-5 and TRBJ2-7; 8 nucleotides agree with TRBD1. V lost 4 bases and J lost 4; bases outside the gene matches: 9. Germline assignment: CDR1 MNHEY and CDR2 SVGAGI. This CDR3 has 15 amino acids. CDR3 amino acids: CASSFQGASMYEQYF. CDR3 coding DNA: TGTGCCAGCAGTTTCCAGGGGGCTAGTATGTACGAGCAGTACTTC.

The gene calls are TRBV4-3 and TRBJ2-1; D is perhaps TRBD2 (6 bases). The CDR3 contains 15 residues. Trimming shortened V by 4 bases and J by 3 bases, and 13 bases separated the two germline ends. Looked up from germline, CDR1 is LGHNA and CDR2 is YSLEER. CDR3 in amino acids: CASSLGVAVYNEQFF. In DNA, the CDR3 is TGCGCCAGCAGCCTCGGGGTAGCGGTCTACAATGAGCAGTTCTTC.

V and J are TRBV5-1 and TRBJ2-1; the D call may be TRBD1 or TRBD2 (6 bases each). V was shortened by 1 base and J by 8 bases, with 19 bases between the two germline ends. The CDR3 covers 16 residues. The V gene's germline CDR1 is SGHRS and CDR2 YFSETQ. The CDR3 DNA follows: TGCGCCAGCAGCTTGTATGGGGGGCTAAAAGGCGATGAGCAGTTCTTC. This sequence encodes CASSLYGGLKGDEQFF. The complete variable domain, with remaining parts taken from reference TRBV5-1 and TRBJ2-1, reads KAGVTQTPRYLIKTRGQQVTLSCSPISGHRSVSWYQQTPGQGLQFLFEYFSETQRNKGNFPGRFSGRQFSNSRSEMNVSTLELGDSALYLCASSLYGGLKGDEQFFGPGTRLTVL.

This chain connects TRBV5-5 to TRBJ1-1; no clear D. This CDR3 region has 18 residues. Germline CDR1 and CDR2: SGHKS and YYEKEE (reference sequence). The V and J ends lost 2 bases and 0 bases respectively, with 20 bases between them. In DNA, the CDR3 is TGTGCCAGCAGCTTTTCCAGCACCAGAAGCACCATGAACACTGAAGCTTTCTTT. Protein: CASSFSSTRSTMNTEAFF.

This clone has more than one count but fewer than ten. V gene TRBV18 combines with J gene TRBJ1-1; D ambiguous. Trimming shortened V by 5 bases and J by 3 bases, and 13 bases separated the two germline ends. Germline CDR1 and CDR2: KGHSH and LQKENI. The CDR3 runs to 14 residues. DNA for the CDR3: TGTGCCAGCTCAGACGACGGTGGGTACACTGAAGCTTTCTTT. Its translation: CASSDDGGYTEAFF.

The J gene is TRBJ1-1, the V gene TRBV5-8; a weak D match, TRBD1 (5 bases). V was trimmed by 3 bases and J by 2 bases, leaving 11 bases between them. The CDR3 runs 14 residues. The germline V gene encodes CDR1 SGHTS and CDR2 YDEGEE. DNA of the CDR3: TGTGCCAGCAGCTGGGGGGAGTTAAACACTGAAGCTTTCTTT. The encoded protein is CASSWGELNTEAFF.

The chain joins TRBV18 to TRBJ2-1, with a possible D match to TRBD2 (5 bases). V lost 0 bases and J 0 bases, leaving 9 bases between the germline ends. The CDR3 sequence is 16 residues long. The germline V gene has CDR1 KGHSH and CDR2 LQKENI. The CDR3 spells CASSPPGLFSYNEQFF. DNA of the CDR3: TGTGCCAGCTCACCACCCGGACTGTTCTCCTACAATGAGCAGTTCTTC.

This chain links TRBV29-1 with TRBJ2-1, with 9 bases aligning to TRBD2. Unmatched junction bases numbered 11, after V lost 2 bases and J lost 6 bases. Germline V lookup: CDR1 SQVTM, CDR2 ANQGSEA. The CDR3 has 16 amino acids. The CDR3 spells CSVELVNSGSPNEQFF. In nucleotides, the CDR3 is TGCAGCGTTGAATTGGTGAATAGCGGGAGTCCCAATGAGCAGTTCTTC.

J is TRBJ1-2 and V is TRBV30; tentative D call: TRBD1 (5 bases). The CDR3 sequence is 12 residues long. Germline values: CDR1 GTSNPN, CDR2 SVGIG (reference sequence). V lost 5 bases to trimming and J lost 8 bases, with 15 bases between them. CDR3 coding DNA: TGTGCCTGGGGGATACAGGCTAACGGCTACACCTTC. Translation: CAWGIQANGYTF.

V gene TRBV19 combines with J gene TRBJ1-1; no firm D call. The V end was cut by 3 bases, the J end by 4 bases, with 9 bases between. The CDR3 is 13 amino acids. The germline gives CDR1 LNHDA, CDR2 SQIVND (reference sequence). The CDR3 sequence is CASSIWGATEAFF. The CDR3 DNA sequence: TGTGCCAGTAGTATTTGGGGTGCCACTGAAGCTTTCTTT.

The rearrangement links TRBV27 to TRBJ1-1, with 9 bases that match TRBD1. Germline CDR1 MNHEY, CDR2 SMNVEV (reference sequence). The junction had 18 bases not matched to a gene; V was cut back by 6 bases and J by 4 bases. This CDR3 spans 18 amino acids. CDR3 coding DNA: TGTGCCAGCAGACTTGGGGGCCTGGAGACAGGGGGTTCCACTGAAGCTTTCTTT. Residues: CASRLGGLETGGSTEAFF.

The chain links TRBV14 to TRBJ2-7, with D hard to call. V gave up 0 bases and J gave up 1 base, with 7 bases separating them. The CDR3 is 14 residues long. CDR1 is SGHDN, CDR2 FVKESK, per germline. CDR3 nucleotide sequence: TGTGCCAGCAGCCAAGATCGCTTTTCCTACGAGCAGTACTTC. Amino acid sequence: CASSQDRFSYEQYF.

The rearrangement joins TRBV3-1 (or the pseudogene TRBV3-2) to TRBJ2-7; maybe TRBD1 (6 bases). The CDR3 runs to 13 residues. Trimming cost V 4 bases and J 0 bases, with 7 bases left between them. Germline loops: CDR1 LGHDT, CDR2 YNNKEL (reference sequence). The chain's CDR3 is CASSRGHSYEQYF. The CDR3 DNA follows: TGTGCCAGCAGCCGGGGGCACTCCTACGAGCAGTACTTC.

The genes are TRBV7-2 and TRBJ2-4, with D tentatively TRBD1 (6 bases). The germline V gene encodes CDR1 SGHTA and CDR2 FQGNSA. Trimming left V 4 bases short and J 6 bases short, with 16 bases between. The CDR3 totals 15 residues. CDR3 coding DNA: TGTGCCAGCAGCTCACAAGATGGGGGCGCAAACATTCAGTACTTC. Translating gives CASSSQDGGANIQYF.

The J gene is TRBJ1-5, the V gene TRBV30; 9 positions match TRBD1. The germline V gene encodes CDR1 GTSNPN and CDR2 SVGIG (reference sequence). The CDR3 extends over 17 amino acids. The junction had 12 bases not matched to a gene; V was cut back by 2 bases and J by 4 bases. The CDR3 spells CAWSWGGQGWRNQPQHF. CDR3 nucleotides: TGTGCCTGGAGTTGGGGGGGACAGGGATGGAGGAATCAGCCCCAGCATTTT.